This T cell receptor beta chain was found in a study of blood T cell repertoires in COVID-19 (TCRdb year 2020). Concerning the study at large: The collaborator samples originated in the United States, Italy and Spain and spanned the acute and convalescent phases of COVID-19. Where HLA class I and class II types were available, the types were taken from metadata supplied by the sample provider, not from assay-based typing. The repertoires were made available in a free public database intended to serve as a resource for research on the immune response to SARS-CoV-2. The prospective study material was composed of cDNA or gDNA derived from T cells, B-cell-depleted T cells, or PBMCs. Samples came from the ongoing ImmuneRACE study (first 160 participants) plus 1,254 subjects from 6 global collaborators. Sample metadata almost always included a de-identified subject ID, COVID-19 status, age in years and sex. Subjects who had been exposed to COVID-19, were actively infected with it, or had recovered from it provided the deeply sampled blood TCRbeta repertoires that made up the dataset.

Another Seattle source contributed samples from volunteer blood donors who had recovered from COVID-19. Collaborating institutions collected whole blood in K2EDTA tubes following their own protocols. For TCRbeta analysis, collaborators shipped samples as frozen whole blood, isolated PBMCs, or DNA extracted from either of those sample types. Looking up the germline V gene yields CDR1 SGHDN and CDR2 FVKESK. V is clipped by 4 bases and J by 10 bases, and the sequence between their germline boundaries is 14 bases long. Including cysteine and phenylalanine, the CDR3 has 14 amino acids. Just CDR3 DNA is preserved here, 42 bases in frame from base 1. TCRbeta CDR3 regions were amplified from genomic DNA using the immunoSEQ Assay, a bias-controlled multiplex PCR. The authors' analysis ran thus. Nucleated cell counts per sample were estimated from amplification of reference gene primers within the assay. To quantify the absolute abundance of each unique TCRbeta CDR3 rearrangement, sequence reads were collapsed and filtered. For each sample, productive Simpson clonality was calculated as the square root of Simpson's diversity index over productive rearrangements. TCRdb took over this immuneACCESS table, retaining in-frame rearrangements with V and J assigned. Such tables are incomplete; in checked studies, under half of the missing clones stem from an unresolved V gene, and the remainder is unexplained. That table is the source of V, J and clone size, and D and trimming were worked out from the DNA. The sample table shows approximately 240,000 clones, and 87% are seen once. The ten largest clonotypes hold roughly 12% of the sample.

Overall results and qualifications from the work: The quantity of clinical and demographic metadata differed by source and by participant and was supplied without curation.

As regards this clone: Its antigen remains undetermined. The record has no base qualities; no much larger clone is one base away.

The receptor's source is a woman aged 18-29 years who had recovered from COVID-19. Sequencing was carried out using peripheral blood. The chain employs TRBV14 and TRBJ1-6; confidence is insufficient to name the D gene. The CDR3 here reads CASSPREVGSPLHF. The DNA sequence is given as TGTGCCAGCAGCCCTCGGGAAGTTGGATCACCCCTCCACTTT.